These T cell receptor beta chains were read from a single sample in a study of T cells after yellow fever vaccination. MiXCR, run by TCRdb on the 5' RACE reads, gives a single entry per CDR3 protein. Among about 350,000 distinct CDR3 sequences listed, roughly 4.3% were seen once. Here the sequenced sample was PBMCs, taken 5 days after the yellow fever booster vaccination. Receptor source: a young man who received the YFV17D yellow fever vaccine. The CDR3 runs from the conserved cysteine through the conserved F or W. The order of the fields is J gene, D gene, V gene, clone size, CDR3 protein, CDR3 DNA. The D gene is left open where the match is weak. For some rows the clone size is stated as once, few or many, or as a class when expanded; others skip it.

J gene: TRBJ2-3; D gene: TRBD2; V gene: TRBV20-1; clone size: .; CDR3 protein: CSAMTSGVDTQYF; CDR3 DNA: TGCAGTGCAATGACTAGCGGGGTGGATACGCAGTATTTT
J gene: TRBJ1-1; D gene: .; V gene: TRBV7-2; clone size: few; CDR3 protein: CASSPMTGAMNTEAFF; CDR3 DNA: TGTGCCAGCAGCCCAATGACAGGCGCCATGAACACTGAAGCTTTCTTT
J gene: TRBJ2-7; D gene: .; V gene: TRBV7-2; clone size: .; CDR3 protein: CASTRSGAYEQYF; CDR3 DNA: TGTGCCAGCACCAGATCCGGAGCCTACGAGCAGTACTTC
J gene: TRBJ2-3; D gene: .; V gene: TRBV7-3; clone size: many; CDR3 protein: CASSLKVQPDTQYF; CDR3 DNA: TGTGCCAGCAGCTTAAAGGTCCAGCCAGATACGCAGTATTTT
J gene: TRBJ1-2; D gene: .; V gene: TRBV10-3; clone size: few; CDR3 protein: CAISDQGNYGYTF; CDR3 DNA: TGTGCCATCAGTGACCAAGGAAACTATGGCTACACCTTC
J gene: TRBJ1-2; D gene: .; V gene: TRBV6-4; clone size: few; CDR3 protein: CASSASRGGTAYGYTF; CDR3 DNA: TGTGCCAGCAGTGCTTCGAGGGGTGGCACCGCCTATGGCTACACCTTC
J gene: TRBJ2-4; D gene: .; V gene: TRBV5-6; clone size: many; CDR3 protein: CASSLTQTIKNIQYF; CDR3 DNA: TGTGCCAGCAGCTTGACACAGACGATAAAAAACATTCAGTACTTC
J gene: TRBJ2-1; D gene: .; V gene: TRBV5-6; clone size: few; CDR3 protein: CASRGGLSSYNEQFF; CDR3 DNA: TGTGCCAGCAGAGGGGGGCTGAGCTCCTACAATGAGCAGTTCTTC
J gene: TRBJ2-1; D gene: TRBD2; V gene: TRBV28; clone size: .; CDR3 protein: CASSLPGRVEQFF; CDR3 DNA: TGTGCCAGCAGTTTGCCGGGGAGGGTTGAGCAGTTCTTC
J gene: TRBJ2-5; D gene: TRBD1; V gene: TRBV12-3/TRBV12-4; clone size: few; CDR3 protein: CASSFSYETGAETQYF; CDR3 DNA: TGTGCCAGCAGTTTTTCCTACGAGACAGGGGCGGAGACCCAGTACTTC
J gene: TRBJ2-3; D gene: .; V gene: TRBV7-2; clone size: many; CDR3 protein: CASSLGNVAGTDTQYF; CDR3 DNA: TGTGCCAGCAGCTTAGGAAATGTGGCAGGAACAGATACGCAGTATTTT
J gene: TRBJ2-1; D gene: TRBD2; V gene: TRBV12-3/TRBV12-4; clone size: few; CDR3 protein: CASSLSGGPNEQFF; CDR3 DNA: TGTGCCAGCAGTTTAAGCGGGGGCCCCAATGAGCAGTTCTTC
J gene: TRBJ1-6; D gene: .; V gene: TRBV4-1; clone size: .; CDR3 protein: CASSQGTAEDSPLHF; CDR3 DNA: TGCGCCAGCAGCCAAGGGACAGCAGAAGATTCACCCCTCCACTTT
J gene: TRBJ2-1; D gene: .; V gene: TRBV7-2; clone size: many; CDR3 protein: CASSMWGGAVNEQFF; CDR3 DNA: TGTGCCAGCAGCATGTGGGGGGGGGCCGTCAATGAGCAGTTCTTC
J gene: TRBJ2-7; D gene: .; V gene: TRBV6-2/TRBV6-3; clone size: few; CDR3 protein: CASSYPPGTSYEQYF; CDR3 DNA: TGTGCCAGCAGTTACCCCCCCGGTACCTCCTACGAGCAGTACTTC
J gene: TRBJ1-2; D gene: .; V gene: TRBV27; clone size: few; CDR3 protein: CASSLPSGAHYTF; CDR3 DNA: TGTGCCAGCAGTTTACCGTCGGGGGCACACTACACCTTC
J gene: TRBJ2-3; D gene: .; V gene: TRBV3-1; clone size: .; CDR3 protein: CASSHSLVIDTQYF; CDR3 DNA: TGTGCCAGCAGCCATAGCCTAGTAATCGATACGCAGTATTTT
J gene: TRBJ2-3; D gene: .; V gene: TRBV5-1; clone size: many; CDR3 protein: CASSFRGLPSTDTQYF; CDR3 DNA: TGCGCCAGCAGCTTCCGGGGACTTCCTAGCACAGATACGCAGTATTTT
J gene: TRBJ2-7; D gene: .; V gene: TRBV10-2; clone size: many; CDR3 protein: CASSPSLNEQYF; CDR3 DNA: TGCGCCAGCAGCCCCTCCTTGAACGAGCAGTACTTC
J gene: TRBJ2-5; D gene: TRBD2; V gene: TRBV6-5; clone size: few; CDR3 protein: CASSYSATSGVQETQYF; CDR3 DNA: TGTGCCAGCAGTTACTCGGCGACTAGCGGAGTCCAGGAGACCCAGTACTTC
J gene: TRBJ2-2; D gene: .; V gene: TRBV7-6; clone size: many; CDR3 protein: CASSLGWNTGELFF; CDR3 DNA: TGTGCCAGCAGCTTAGGGTGGAACACCGGGGAGCTGTTTTTT
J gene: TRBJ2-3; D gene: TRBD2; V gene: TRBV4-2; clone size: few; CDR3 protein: CASSQDGRGGGGDTQYF; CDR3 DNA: TGTGCCAGCAGCCAAGACGGTCGGGGGGGCGGGGGAGATACGCAGTATTTT
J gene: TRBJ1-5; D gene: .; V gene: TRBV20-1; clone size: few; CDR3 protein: CSVSMDTNQPQHF; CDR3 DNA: TGCAGTGTATCCATGGACACTAATCAGCCCCAGCATTTT
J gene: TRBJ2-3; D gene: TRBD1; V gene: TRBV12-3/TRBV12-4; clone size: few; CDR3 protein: CASSTRSGGGPDTQYF; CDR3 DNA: TGTGCCAGCAGTACGAGATCAGGGGGTGGCCCAGATACGCAGTATTTT
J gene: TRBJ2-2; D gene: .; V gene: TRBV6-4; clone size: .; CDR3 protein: CASSDQADTGELFF; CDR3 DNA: TGTGCCAGCAGCGACCAGGCGGACACCGGGGAGCTGTTTTTT
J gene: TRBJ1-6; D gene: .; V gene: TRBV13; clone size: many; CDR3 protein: CASSRGRPNSPLHF; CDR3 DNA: TGTGCCAGCAGCCGGGGACGGCCTAATTCACCCCTCCACTTT
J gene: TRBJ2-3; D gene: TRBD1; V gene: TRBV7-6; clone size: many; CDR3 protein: CASSLWTGSTDTQYF; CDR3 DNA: TGTGCCAGCAGCTTATGGACAGGTAGCACAGATACGCAGTATTTT
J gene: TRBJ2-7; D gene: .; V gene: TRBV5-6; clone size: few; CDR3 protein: CASSKPSDLGRRPHEQYF; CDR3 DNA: TGTGCCAGCAGCAAACCCTCCGATCTGGGACGACGCCCCCACGAGCAGTACTTC
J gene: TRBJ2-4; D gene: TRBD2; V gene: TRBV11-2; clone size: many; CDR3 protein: CASSFRGGGFKNIQYF; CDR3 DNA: TGTGCCAGCAGCTTCCGCGGGGGGGGCTTCAAAAACATTCAGTACTTC
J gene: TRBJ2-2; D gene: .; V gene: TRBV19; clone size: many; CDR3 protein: CASMALGVNTGELFF; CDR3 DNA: TGTGCCAGTATGGCCCTAGGCGTTAACACCGGGGAGCTGTTTTTT
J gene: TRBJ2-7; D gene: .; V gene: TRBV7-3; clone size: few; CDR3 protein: CASSLDGDYEQYF; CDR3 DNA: TGTGCCAGCAGCTTGGACGGAGACTACGAGCAGTACTTC
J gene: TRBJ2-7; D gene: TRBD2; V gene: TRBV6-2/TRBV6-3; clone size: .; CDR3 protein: CASTGRADYEQYF; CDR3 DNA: TGTGCCAGCACGGGGAGGGCCGACTACGAGCAGTACTTC
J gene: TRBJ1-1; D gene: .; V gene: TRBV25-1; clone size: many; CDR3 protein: CASSRTEEAFF; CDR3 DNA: TGTGCCAGCAGTAGGACAGAAGAAGCTTTCTTT
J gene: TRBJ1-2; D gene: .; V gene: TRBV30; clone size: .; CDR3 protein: CAWSPTANYGYTF; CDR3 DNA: TGTGCCTGGAGCCCTACAGCTAACTATGGCTACACCTTC